The 20 T cell receptor beta chains below were found in one sample sequenced in a study of blood T cells in healthy people across ages. For the second PCR, which ran for about 6 to 11 cycles, a sample-barcoded 5' primer and a J-beta primer mix were used. TCRdb re-derived calls from the 5' RACE reads in MiXCR, one entry per CDR3 protein. The sample contains approximately 830,000 distinct CDR3 sequences, around two thirds of which appear only once. Sequenced sample: blood. The receptors stem from a man aged 30 to 45 in good health.

This clonotype is a singleton in its sample. The rearrangement joins TRBV6-1 to TRBJ2-3; D is unclear. Deletions cut 2 bases from V and 1 base from J, with 10 bases between. Germline assignment: CDR1 MNHNS and CDR2 SASEGT. The CDR3 has 15 residues. This chain's CDR3 is CASSELGYGTDTQYF. The CDR3 nucleotides are TGTGCCAGCAGTGAATTGGGGTACGGCACAGATACGCAGTATTTT.

In DNA, the CDR3 is TGCGCCAGCAGCCTCGAAGGTGGCGGGGGGGCTGGGAATGAGCAGTTCTTC. This encodes CASSLEGGGGAGNEQFF. V gene TRBV4-1 combines with J gene TRBJ2-1; 9 bases map to TRBD2. V lost 4 bases, J lost 7 bases, and 14 bases stayed unmatched. CDR1 and CDR2 (germline): MGHRA, YSYEKL. CDR3 length: 17 residues.

This clonotype has just a few counts. V is TRBV13 and J is TRBJ2-5, with D hard to call. Per the germline V gene, CDR1 is PRHDT and CDR2 is FYEKMQ (reference sequence). The CDR3 contains 15 residues. The V and J ends lost 3 bases and 0 bases respectively, with 11 bases between them. In DNA form, the CDR3 reads TGTGCCAGCAGCTTCAGACCGCTGTACCAAGAGACCCAGTACTTC. This sequence encodes CASSFRPLYQETQYF.

This clonotype came up a few times. Just one base apart from a much larger clone, this may be a read error. The rearrangement uses TRBV20-1 and TRBJ2-5; perhaps TRBD2 as D (5 bases). Per germline, CDR1 DFQATT and CDR2 SNEGSKA (reference sequence). This CDR3 has 16 amino acids. The V end was cut by 7 bases, the J end by 4 bases, with 25 bases between. CDR3 DNA sequence: TGCAGTGAGTACGCCGCCCACAGCAGAGGGCCAGAGACCCAGTACTTC. It codes for CSEYAAHSRGPETQYF.

V is TRBV7-9 and J is TRBJ2-5, with D possibly TRBD1 on 5 matching bases. CDR1 and CDR2 from the germline V gene are SEHNR and FQNEAQ (reference sequence). The CDR3 length is 12 residues. Deletions cut 5 bases from V and 11 bases from J, with 15 bases between. The CDR3 DNA follows: TGTGCCAGCAGCGGGGCGATGGGTGAGCAGTACTTC. It yields the protein CASSGAMGEQYF.

This chain joins TRBV28 and TRBJ1-1; weak D call: TRBD1 (6 bases). Trimming cost V 5 bases and J 4 bases, with 11 bases left between them. Germline lookup yields CDR1 MDHEN and CDR2 SYDVKM. CDR3 length: 13 residues. The DNA of the CDR3 is TGTGCCAGCAGTGCCGCAGGGGTCACTGAAGCTTTCTTT. Translating gives CASSAAGVTEAFF.

This chain uses TRBV4-3 with TRBJ2-7; TRBD2 might be the D (6 bases). V was clipped by 0 bases and J by 5 bases, with 8 bases between them. Looked up from germline, CDR1 is LGHNA and CDR2 is YSLEER. The CDR3 extends over 13 amino acids. This CDR3 reads CASSQERGDEQYF. CDR3 sequence (DNA): TGCGCCAGCAGCCAAGAGCGGGGTGACGAGCAGTACTTC.

For the CDR3, the DNA is TGTGCCAGCAGCCAAGATTTCAATCAGCCCCAGCATTTT. Its protein is CASSQDFNQPQHF. J is TRBJ1-5 and V is TRBV3-1; no firm D call. Per germline, CDR1 LGHDT and CDR2 YNNKEL (reference sequence). The CDR3 spans 13 residues. V gave up 0 bases and J gave up 3 bases, with 3 bases separating them.

The V call is TRBV4-2, the J call TRBJ2-5; D is tentatively TRBD1 or TRBD2 (6 bases each). The V gene lost 0 bases and the J gene lost 5 bases, with 13 bases spanning the gap. The germline CDR1 and CDR2 sequences are LGHNA and YNFKEQ. CDR3 size: 15 residues. CDR3 region: CASSQEPGAGETQYF. CDR3 in DNA: TGTGCCAGCAGCCAAGAGCCGGGGGCAGGGGAGACCCAGTACTTC.

This chain joins TRBV7-2 and TRBJ2-4; 13 nucleotides align to TRBD2. Germline CDR1 SGHTA, CDR2 FQGNSA. CDR3 length: 18 residues. Trimming cost V 2 bases and J 8 bases; bases outside gene matches: 12. The CDR3 bases are TGTGCCAGCAGCTTACGCGTTTCCAGGACTAGCGGGGGAGACATTCAGTACTTC. Protein product: CASSLRVSRTSGGDIQYF.

The chain carries TRBV7-9 and TRBJ1-2; D is undetermined. CDR1 is SEHNR and CDR2 is FQNEAQ in the germline V gene (reference sequence). The CDR3 runs to 13 residues. V was clipped by 4 bases and J by 3 bases, with 9 bases between them. In DNA, the CDR3 is TGTGCCAGCAGCTCCGGACTAGACTATGGCTACACCTTC. Amino acid sequence: CASSSGLDYGYTF.

The chain has TRBV12-3 or TRBV12-4 and TRBJ2-5; TRBD2 matches 10 bases. The CDR3 is 15 amino acids. Trimming removed 3 bases from V and 5 bases from J; junction bases left unmatched: 6. The CDR3 DNA reads TGTGCCAGCAGTTTGGCTAGCGGGGGTCTTGAGACCCAGTACTTC. Translating it yields CASSLASGGLETQYF.

The chain uses TRBV15 and TRBJ2-1, with D unclear. This CDR3 has 14 residues. Germline V gene sequence: CDR1 LNHNV, CDR2 YYDKDF (reference sequence). The V and J ends lost 0 bases and 4 bases respectively, with 7 bases between them. The CDR3 region is CATSREPTYNEQFF. In DNA, the CDR3 is TGTGCCACCAGCAGAGAGCCAACTTACAATGAGCAGTTCTTC.

The chain has TRBV20-1 and TRBJ1-6; the match to TRBD1 covers 7 bases. The CDR3 covers 16 residues. The ends lost 3 bases at V and 8 bases at J; junction bases unmatched: 13. Germline V gene lookup returns CDR1 DFQATT and CDR2 SNEGSKA (reference sequence). The CDR3 sequence: CSARAIVGQEYSPLHF. The CDR3 DNA reads TGCAGTGCTAGGGCAATAGTCGGACAGGAATATTCACCCCTCCACTTT.

The chain employs TRBV6-2 or TRBV6-3 and TRBJ2-7; D is uncertain. Germline V gene lookup returns CDR1 MNHEY and CDR2 SVGEGT. The CDR3 has 15 amino acids. The V end lost 8 bases, the J end lost 0 bases, and 17 bases lay between the germline ends. The CDR3 DNA reads as TGTGCCAGCGGCTACGCCCTCTGGGGCTCCTACGAGCAGTACTTC. Translating gives CASGYALWGSYEQYF.

The genes are TRBV12-3 or TRBV12-4 and TRBJ2-6; D ambiguous. V dropped 6 bases and J dropped 0 bases, with 6 bases sitting between them. This CDR3 comprises 14 residues. The CDR3, as DNA: TGTGCCAGCAGGCCCAACTCTGGGGCCAACGTCCTGACTTTC. Residues: CASRPNSGANVLTF.

This clonotype was detected a few times. This sequence joins TRBV6-5 and TRBJ2-2, with a tentative D call TRBD1 (6 bases). The CDR3 loop spans 14 amino acids. Per the germline V gene, CDR1 is MNHEY and CDR2 is SVGAGI. Between the trimmed V and J ends, which lost 5 bases and 2 bases, there was a span of 9 bases. The CDR3 DNA sequence: TGTGCCAGCAGTAGGGACAAAAACACCGGGGAGCTGTTTTTT. It translates to CASSRDKNTGELFF.

This chain links TRBV7-9 with TRBJ2-1, with unresolved D. Trimming left V 3 bases short and J 0 bases short, with 6 bases between. Germline values: CDR1 SEHNR, CDR2 FQNEAQ (reference sequence). CDR3 size: 14 residues. The chain's CDR3 is CASSFGDSYNEQFF. Written as DNA, the CDR3 is TGTGCCAGCAGCTTCGGAGACTCCTACAATGAGCAGTTCTTC.

The chain recombines TRBV5-1 with TRBJ2-3; D not resolved. The ends were cut back, 0 bases at V and 3 bases at J, with 5 bases in the middle. The CDR3 totals 13 residues. Germline CDR1 SGHRS, CDR2 YFSETQ. This CDR3 reads CASSLEPTDTQYF. CDR3 DNA sequence: TGCGCCAGCAGCTTGGAGCCGACAGATACGCAGTATTTT.

The chain recombines TRBV12-3 or TRBV12-4 with TRBJ1-2; 9 bases are shared with TRBD1. This CDR3 has 13 amino acids. The ends lost 6 bases at V and 7 bases at J; junction bases unmatched: 6. For the CDR3, the DNA is TGTGCCAGCAGGCTACAGGGGGCGAGTGGCTACACCTTC. Translated, it gives CASRLQGASGYTF.